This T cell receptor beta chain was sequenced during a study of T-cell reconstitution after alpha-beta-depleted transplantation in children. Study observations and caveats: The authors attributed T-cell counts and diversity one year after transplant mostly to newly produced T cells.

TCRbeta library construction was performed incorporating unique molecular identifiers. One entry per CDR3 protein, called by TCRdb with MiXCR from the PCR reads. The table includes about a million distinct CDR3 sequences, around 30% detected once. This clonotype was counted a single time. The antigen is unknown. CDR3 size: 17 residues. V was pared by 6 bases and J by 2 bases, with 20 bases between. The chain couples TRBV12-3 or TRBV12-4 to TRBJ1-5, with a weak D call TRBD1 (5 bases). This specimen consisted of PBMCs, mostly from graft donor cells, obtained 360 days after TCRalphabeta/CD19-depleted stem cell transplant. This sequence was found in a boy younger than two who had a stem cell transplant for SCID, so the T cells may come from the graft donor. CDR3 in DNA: TGTGCCAGCAGCCGGGGGTGGGGGACGCTTGGCAATCAGCCCCAGCATTTT. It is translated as CASSRGWGTLGNQPQHF.